The text below deals with one TCR beta chain. These data belong to a study of blood T cell repertoires in COVID-19. Across the study: PBMCs, B-cell-depleted T cells, or T cells provided the cDNA or gDNA that made up the material.

Data came from immunoSEQ multiplex PCR; TCRdb stores just in-frame clones and leaves some out. This sample carries 150,000 to 200,000 clones, approximately 86% of them seen once, and the ten largest clones take 6.5% to 9%. CDR1 is MNHEY and CDR2 is SVGAGI in the germline V gene. The CDR3 sequence is 14 residues long. V trimming: 2 bases; J trimming: 7 bases; junction bases outside the gene matches: 7. The chain links TRBV6-5 to TRBJ2-7, with 8 nucleotides matching TRBD1. This TCR was recovered from a woman aged 40-49 years with COVID-19, enrolled during active disease. Sequenced input: peripheral blood. The CDR3 loop is CASSYSQGAREQYF. Written as DNA, the CDR3 is TGTGCCAGCAGTTACAGTCAGGGGGCGCGTGAGCAGTACTTC.